This TCR beta chain is drawn from a study of CD8 T cells in Susac syndrome. A remark on this clonotype: Its antigen remains unknown.

Random hexamers primed reverse transcription of about 0.45 to 1 ug RNA. Multiplex PCR with immunoSEQ amplified the TCR beta CDR3 across 54 Vbeta and 13 Jbeta. In TCRdb, the immunoSEQ multiplex PCR reads were re-called with MiXCR into one record per CDR3 protein. The sample consists of 90,000 to 150,000 distinct CDR3 sequences, just under 95% of them appearing once. CD8+ and CD4+ T cells from blood underwent TCR beta sequencing. Healthy donors constituted the control group, matched for age and sex. Whole-study results and caveats: By the study's own acknowledgment, its TCR sequencing and HLA analysis included relatively few individuals.

The germline V gene encodes CDR1 MDHEN and CDR2 SYDVKM. Trimming removed 1 base at V and 0 bases at J, with 7 bases between. There are 14 residues in the CDR3. Sequenced: CD8+ T cells from PBMCs. The receptor comes from a human donor in good health. This chain connects TRBV28 to TRBJ2-7, with D hard to call. The CDR3: CASSLYSFSYEQYF. Written as DNA, the CDR3 is TGTGCCAGCAGTTTATACAGCTTCTCCTACGAGCAGTACTTC.